This T cell receptor beta chain was sequenced in a study of blood T cell repertoires in COVID-19. Study as a whole: Sites in the United States, Italy and Spain provided acute and convalescent COVID-19 samples. In each case, the material was cDNA or gDNA derived from T cells, B-cell-depleted T cells, or PBMCs.

Data came from immunoSEQ multiplex PCR; TCRdb stores just in-frame clones and leaves some out. Among roughly 230,000 clones listed, about four fifths were seen once. Germline V gene sequence: CDR1 SGDLS, CDR2 YYNGEE. The V end lost 0 bases, the J end lost 4 bases, and 15 bases lay between the germline ends. This CDR3 region has 16 residues. J is TRBJ2-3 and V is TRBV9, with a tentative D call TRBD2 (6 bases). The specimen sequenced was peripheral blood. This clonotype was sampled from a man aged 50 to 60 with active or convalescent COVID-19. This CDR3 reads CASSVEVGGTPDTQYF. The CDR3 DNA reads TGTGCCAGCAGCGTAGAAGTGGGGGGAACACCAGATACGCAGTATTTT.